A single T cell receptor beta chain is shown here with its context. These data originate in a study of cytomegalovirus exposure and HLA in healthy donors. There are 17 residues in the CDR3. The primer mix had 60 Vbeta and 13 Jbeta primers. Produced via immunoSEQ multiplex PCR; TCRdb's table is partial and in-frame only. The data contain tens of thousands of clones, approximately 70% of them singletons. The sequencing input was PBMCs. The rearrangement joins TRBV21-1 to TRBJ1-5; the table gives TRBD1 as D, unverified against the DNA. TRBV21-1 constitutes a pseudogene. This receptor was taken from a woman aged 50 to 65 in good health and CMV-seropositive. CDR3 protein: CASTIAALDRGDQPQHF. CDR3 nucleotide sequence: TGTGCCAGCACAATCGCCGCCTTGGACAGGGGAGATCAGCCCCAGCATTTT.